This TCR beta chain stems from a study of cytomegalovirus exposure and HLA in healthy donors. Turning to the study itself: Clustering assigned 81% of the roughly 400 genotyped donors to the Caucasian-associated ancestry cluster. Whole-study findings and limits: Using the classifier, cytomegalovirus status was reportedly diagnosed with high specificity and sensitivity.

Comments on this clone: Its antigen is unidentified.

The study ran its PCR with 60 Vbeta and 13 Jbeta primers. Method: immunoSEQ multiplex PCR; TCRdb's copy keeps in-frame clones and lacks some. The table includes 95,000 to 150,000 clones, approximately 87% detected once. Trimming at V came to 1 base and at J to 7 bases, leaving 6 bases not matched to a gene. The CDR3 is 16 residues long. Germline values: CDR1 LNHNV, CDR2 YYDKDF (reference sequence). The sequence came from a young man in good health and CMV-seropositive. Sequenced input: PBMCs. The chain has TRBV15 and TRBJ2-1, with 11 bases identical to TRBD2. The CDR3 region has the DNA TGTGCCACCAGCAGAGGAGCAACTAGCGGGGGAAATGAGCAGTTCTTC. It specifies CATSRGATSGGNEQFF. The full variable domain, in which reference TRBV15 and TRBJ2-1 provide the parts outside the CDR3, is DAMVIQNPRYQVTQFGKPVTLSCSQTLNHNVMYWYQQKSSQAPKLLFHYYDKDFNNEADTPDNFQSRRPNTSFCFLDIRSPGLGDTAMYLCATSRGATSGGNEQFFGPGTRLTVL.